Listed below are T cell receptor beta chains from one sample, sequenced in a study of blood T cell repertoires in COVID-19. Sequencing was performed with immunoSEQ multiplex PCR; in TCRdb, only in-frame clones are kept and a portion is missing. The top ten hold 1.7% of the sample, which has some 97,000 clones, 90% seen once. The sample was peripheral blood. Receptors originate from a man aged 55 to 70 with acute or convalescent COVID-19. CDR3s include the opening cysteine and the closing phenylalanine or tryptophan. The order of the fields is J gene, D gene, clone size, V gene, CDR3 DNA, CDR3 protein. A D gene is named only where the DNA matches it firmly. Only some rows state a clone size, as once, few, many or a class for expanded clones.

j_call: TRBJ1-2; d_call: .; clone_size: .; v_call: TRBV29-1; cdr3_nt: TGCAGCGTTGATGGGGCTTCGGGCTATGGCTACACCTTC; cdr3_aa: CSVDGASGYGYTF
j_call: TRBJ1-1; d_call: .; clone_size: .; v_call: TRBV6-5; cdr3_nt: TGTGCCAGCAGTTACTCCGTGATTGGGCAAGCTCGAGCTTTCTTT; cdr3_aa: CASSYSVIGQARAFF
j_call: TRBJ1-5; d_call: TRBD1; clone_size: .; v_call: TRBV5-6; cdr3_nt: TGTGCCAGCAGCAGAAGGACAGGGAGGAGCAATCAGCCCCAGCATTTT; cdr3_aa: CASSRRTGRSNQPQHF
j_call: TRBJ2-5; d_call: TRBD1; clone_size: .; v_call: TRBV16; cdr3_nt: TGTGCCAGCAGCCGCCAGGGACAGGGCATCGGAGAGACCCAGTACTTC; cdr3_aa: CASSRQGQGIGETQYF
j_call: TRBJ1-1; d_call: TRBD1; clone_size: .; v_call: TRBV7-8; cdr3_nt: TGTGCCAGCAGCTTTGGAAGACAGGGTTACACTGAAGCTTTCTTT; cdr3_aa: CASSFGRQGYTEAFF
j_call: TRBJ1-5; d_call: TRBD1; clone_size: .; v_call: TRBV2; cdr3_nt: TGTGCCAGCAGTGCTACAGGGGGCACTGGCAATCAGCCCCAGCATTTT; cdr3_aa: CASSATGGTGNQPQHF
j_call: TRBJ1-2; d_call: TRBD1; clone_size: .; v_call: TRBV19; cdr3_nt: TGTGCCAGTAGTAAAGGACAGGGAAGCATCTATGGCTACACCTTC; cdr3_aa: CASSKGQGSIYGYTF
j_call: TRBJ2-2; d_call: TRBD2; clone_size: once; v_call: TRBV4-1; cdr3_nt: TGCGCCAGCAGCCTAGGTGGACTAGCGTACGGGGAGCTGTTTTTT; cdr3_aa: CASSLGGLAYGELFF
j_call: TRBJ1-1; d_call: .; clone_size: .; v_call: TRBV5-1; cdr3_nt: TGCGCCAGCAGCCACGGGAACACTGAAGCTTTCTTT; cdr3_aa: CASSHGNTEAFF
j_call: TRBJ1-1; d_call: .; clone_size: .; v_call: TRBV7-2; cdr3_nt: TGTGCCAGCAGAGAACAGGGTTTGGGGAGCACTGAAGCTTTCTTT; cdr3_aa: CASREQGLGSTEAFF
j_call: TRBJ1-1; d_call: .; clone_size: .; v_call: TRBV6-1; cdr3_nt: TGTGCCAGCAGTGAAGTCCCGGGGGAGTGGGCTTTCTTT; cdr3_aa: CASSEVPGEWAFF
j_call: TRBJ2-7; d_call: .; clone_size: once; v_call: TRBV11-1; cdr3_nt: TGTGCCAGCAGACGGACGACAGGAGGATACGACCACGAGCAGTACTTC; cdr3_aa: CASRRTTGGYDHEQYF
j_call: TRBJ1-2; d_call: TRBD1; clone_size: .; v_call: TRBV3-1/TRBV3-2; cdr3_nt: TGTGCCAGCAGCCAGGGGAGCCGGGACAGATTATTCTATGGCTACACCTTC; cdr3_aa: CASSQGSRDRLFYGYTF
j_call: TRBJ2-7; d_call: TRBD2; clone_size: .; v_call: TRBV7-2; cdr3_nt: TGTGCCAGCAGCTTTAGCGGGGGGGTTTCTATCTACGAGCAGTACTTC; cdr3_aa: CASSFSGGVSIYEQYF
j_call: TRBJ1-2; d_call: .; clone_size: once; v_call: TRBV6-4; cdr3_nt: TGTGCCAGCAGTGACGGTAGGAGAGGCTACACCTTC; cdr3_aa: CASSDGRRGYTF
j_call: TRBJ1-1; d_call: .; clone_size: .; v_call: TRBV5-1; cdr3_nt: TGCGCCAGCAGCTTGTTGACAAACCGGGGCACTGAAGCTTTCTTT; cdr3_aa: CASSLLTNRGTEAFF
j_call: TRBJ2-6; d_call: .; clone_size: .; v_call: TRBV18; cdr3_nt: TGTGCCAGCTCACCACCTAACTTCTCTGGGGCCAACGTCCTGACTTTC; cdr3_aa: CASSPPNFSGANVLTF
j_call: TRBJ1-3; d_call: .; clone_size: .; v_call: TRBV11-2; cdr3_nt: TGTGCCAGCAGCTTAGACGGTCCTCGGGACACCATATATTTT; cdr3_aa: CASSLDGPRDTIYF
j_call: TRBJ1-4; d_call: TRBD1; clone_size: once; v_call: TRBV5-1; cdr3_nt: TGCGCCAGCAGTGGACAGGGAACTAATGAAAAACTGTTTTTT; cdr3_aa: CASSGQGTNEKLFF
j_call: TRBJ1-1; d_call: .; clone_size: .; v_call: TRBV5-1; cdr3_nt: TGCGCCAGCAGCTTGGTCCCAGGACAAACTGAAGCTTTCTTT; cdr3_aa: CASSLVPGQTEAFF
j_call: TRBJ2-2; d_call: .; clone_size: .; v_call: TRBV6-5; cdr3_nt: TGTGCCAGCAGTTACTCGGCAGGCGCGAACACCGGGGAGCTGTTTTTT; cdr3_aa: CASSYSAGANTGELFF
j_call: TRBJ1-4; d_call: .; clone_size: few; v_call: TRBV19; cdr3_nt: TGTGCCAGTAGTCCCGCCCGGGGTATCCTGGAAAAACTGTTTTTT; cdr3_aa: CASSPARGILEKLFF
j_call: TRBJ2-2; d_call: .; clone_size: .; v_call: TRBV18; cdr3_nt: TGTGCCAGCTCACCACCGGCGGCGAACACCGGGGAGCTGTTTTTT; cdr3_aa: CASSPPAANTGELFF
j_call: TRBJ1-1; d_call: .; clone_size: .; v_call: TRBV28; cdr3_nt: TGTGCCAGCAGCCCTCCAGTTTTGGATAGCGCTGAAGCTTTCTTT; cdr3_aa: CASSPPVLDSAEAFF
j_call: TRBJ2-1; d_call: .; clone_size: .; v_call: TRBV7-9; cdr3_nt: TGTGCCAGCAGCTTTTGGTTGCGTAGTGAGCAGTTCTTC; cdr3_aa: CASSFWLRSEQFF
j_call: TRBJ1-2; d_call: .; clone_size: .; v_call: TRBV5-6; cdr3_nt: TGTGCCAGCACCCTTCCGCTGGTGGGGGCTCGAGGCTACACCTTC; cdr3_aa: CASTLPLVGARGYTF
j_call: TRBJ1-1; d_call: TRBD1; clone_size: .; v_call: TRBV18; cdr3_nt: TGTGCCAGCTTGACAGGGGTGAACACTGAAGCTTTCTTT; cdr3_aa: CASLTGVNTEAFF
j_call: TRBJ1-5; d_call: .; clone_size: .; v_call: TRBV5-5; cdr3_nt: TGTGCCAGCAGCTTGGATACGGGATCGGCCCAGCATTTT; cdr3_aa: CASSLDTGSAQHF
j_call: TRBJ1-2; d_call: .; clone_size: .; v_call: TRBV27; cdr3_nt: TGTGCCAGCAGTCCAAGACCCTGGGGTCCAGGGAGGGGGTCCGGCTATGGCTACACCTTC; cdr3_aa: CASSPRPWGPGRGSGYGYTF
j_call: TRBJ1-3; d_call: .; clone_size: .; v_call: TRBV27; cdr3_nt: TGTGCCAGCAGCCCCCAGGTCTCTGGAAACACCATATATTTT; cdr3_aa: CASSPQVSGNTIYF
j_call: TRBJ1-1; d_call: .; clone_size: .; v_call: TRBV6-2/TRBV6-3; cdr3_nt: TGTGCCAGCAGCCAAACGAGGCGAACTGAAGCTTTCTTT; cdr3_aa: CASSQTRRTEAFF
j_call: TRBJ1-5; d_call: TRBD1; clone_size: .; v_call: TRBV5-4; cdr3_nt: TGTGCCAGCAGCTTATGGACAGGGACCTACAATCAGCCCCAGCATTTT; cdr3_aa: CASSLWTGTYNQPQHF